This TCR beta chain comes out of a study of blood T cells in healthy people across ages. The authors ran a second PCR of roughly 6 to 12 cycles using a sample-barcoded 5' primer and a J-beta primer mix. Each CDR3 protein gets one entry after TCRdb re-called the 5' RACE reads with MiXCR. The data contain hundreds of thousands of distinct CDR3 sequences, under 25% of them singletons. From germline, CDR1 is SNHLY and CDR2 FYNNEI. There are 14 residues in the CDR3. Trimming shortened V by 6 bases and J by 8 bases, and 16 bases separated the two germline ends. Sequenced sample: blood. The chain combines TRBV2 with TRBJ1-4, with D uncertain. The TCR comes from an older man in good health. The CDR3 reads CASREHGGREKLFF. The CDR3 DNA reads as TGTGCCAGCAGAGAACACGGCGGGAGAGAAAAACTGTTTTTT.